The entry below gives a single T cell receptor beta chain sequence along with its context. The data derive from a study of blood T cell repertoires in COVID-19. The method was immunoSEQ multiplex PCR; TCRdb's version includes in-frame clones alone and lacks a portion of them. This sample has roughly 290,000 clones, with 70% to 90% found just once. Participant-reported clinical history was the basis for cohort assignment. Germline values: CDR1 SGHNT, CDR2 YYREEE (reference sequence). V dropped 4 bases and J dropped 0 bases, with 19 bases sitting between them. This CDR3 contains 17 residues. This clonotype originated in a woman in her twenties or thirties who had recovered from COVID-19. The sample was PBMCs or T cells enriched from blood (not recorded which). The chain is built from TRBV5-4 and TRBJ1-1; TRBD1 is a possible D gene (6 bases). In DNA, the CDR3 is TGTGCCAGCAGCCAGGCCATTGGGGCAGGGGTGAACACTGAAGCTTTCTTT. This translates into CASSQAIGAGVNTEAFF.